This T cell receptor (beta chain) emerged from a study of T cell changes during pregnancy in multiple sclerosis. TCRdb keeps only in-frame clones here, not all; method: immunoSEQ multiplex PCR. The sample shows tens of thousands of clones, roughly nine tenths of them seen only once. This sequence was found in a female donor in good health, enrolled as a control in a pregnancy study. Sequences were derived from CD4+ T cells from peripheral blood mononuclear cells, sampled in the third trimester of pregnancy.

DNA of the CDR3: TGCGCCAGCAGCTTGATGGGAGCGGGGCAGATCCCTGGCACAGATACGCAGTATTTT. Its translation is CASSLMGAGQIPGTDTQYF. The chain carries TRBV5-1 and TRBJ2-3; 7 nucleotides match TRBD2. Germline V lookup: CDR1 SGHRS, CDR2 YFSETQ. This CDR3 spans 19 amino acids. V dropped 1 base and J dropped 1; count of bases not matched to a gene: 15. Based on the CDR3 plus reference TRBV5-1 and TRBJ2-3, the full variable domain is KAGVTQTPRYLIKTRGQQVTLSCSPISGHRSVSWYQQTPGQGLQFLFEYFSETQRNKGNFPGRFSGRQFSNSRSEMNVSTLELGDSALYLCASSLMGAGQIPGTDTQYFGPGTRLTVL.